This T cell receptor beta chain was documented in a study of regulatory T cells in long-lasting Graves disease. Study outcomes and limitations: With persistent disease, TRBV28, TRBJ1-2 and TRBJ2-5 were the favored segments. The TCR repertoire of persistent Graves' patients was less diverse than that of newly diagnosed ones.

This CDR3 contains 16 residues. V was pared by 1 base and J by 1 base, with 13 bases between. The germline V gene encodes CDR1 SGHDN and CDR2 FVKESK. CDR3 regions were amplified by Arm-PCR using iRepertoire HTBI primers to build TCR beta libraries. TCRdb re-derived calls from the multiplex PCR reads in MiXCR, one entry per CDR3 protein. The sample lists about 460,000 distinct CDR3 sequences; 20% to 25% were seen once. The sample's time point: persistent/refractory GD, antithyroid drugs over 5 years with positive TRAb. Construction of the TCR library relied on RNA isolated from PBMCs. On this clonotype: Its antigen is unidentified.

This receptor was taken from a female donor with Graves disease. The sequences come from peripheral blood mononuclear cells (PBMCs), collected when the disease was refractory, from a patient treated with antithyroid drugs. V is TRBV14 and J is TRBJ1-1; D possibly corresponds to TRBD1 (5 bases). The CDR3 region is CASSQVVWQGNTEAFF. The CDR3 DNA reads as TGTGCCAGCAGCCAAGTGGTTTGGCAGGGGAACACTGAAGCTTTCTTT.